The rows below give T cell receptor beta chains drawn from one sample of a study of shared clonotypes between healthy human individuals. Produced via immunoSEQ multiplex PCR; TCRdb's table is partial and in-frame only. The sample lists some 2.1 million clones, about 95% occurring once. The sample comprised naive CD8+ T cells sorted from blood. The receptor source for this set is a man between 18 and 35 years old in good health. Both conserved end residues are part of each CDR3. A D gene is named only where the DNA matches it firmly. Size is stated for part of the rows, as once, few or many counts, or as a class when the clone is expanded.

J gene	V gene	clone size	D gene	CDR3 protein	CDR3 DNA
TRBJ2-3	TRBV9	once	NA	CASSPEGGEGTDTQYF	TGTGCCAGCAGCCCAGAGGGGGGAGAAGGCACAGATACGCAGTATTTT
TRBJ2-7	TRBV19	NA	NA	CASSIGLNYEQYF	TGTGCCAGTAGTATCGGACTTAACTACGAGCAGTACTTC
TRBJ1-1	TRBV9	NA	TRBD1	CASSEPVGTGGTEAFF	TGTGCCAGCAGCGAGCCGGTAGGCACAGGGGGCACTGAAGCTTTCTTT
TRBJ2-2	TRBV5-6	NA	NA	CASSFEEGNTGELFF	TGTGCCAGCAGCTTTGAGGAGGGCAACACCGGGGAGCTGTTTTTT
TRBJ2-1	TRBV6-1	NA	NA	CASSELGGPEQFF	TGTGCCAGCAGTGAACTGGGCGGGCCTGAGCAGTTCTTC
TRBJ1-4	TRBV6-5	NA	NA	CASSYSGGDEKLFF	TGTGCCAGCAGTTACTCTGGCGGGGACGAAAAACTGTTTTTT
TRBJ1-1	TRBV6-5	NA	NA	CASSYTGPDEAFF	TGTGCCAGCAGTTATACCGGGCCCGATGAAGCTTTCTTT
TRBJ2-7	TRBV30	once	NA	CAWTGVSTHEQYF	TGTGCCTGGACAGGGGTTTCAACGCATGAGCAGTACTTC
TRBJ1-1	TRBV7-9	NA	NA	CASSPSTGPDEAFF	TGTGCCAGCAGCCCCTCGACAGGACCCGATGAAGCTTTCTTT
TRBJ2-1	TRBV9	NA	TRBD1	CASSESTGGLTYNEQFF	TGTGCCAGCAGCGAGTCGACAGGGGGCTTAACCTACAATGAGCAGTTCTTC
TRBJ1-2	TRBV19	NA	TRBD1	CASSSRTGGYYGYTF	TGTGCCAGTAGTTCCCGGACAGGAGGGTACTATGGCTACACCTTC
TRBJ1-1	TRBV7-8	NA	NA	CASSLGVENTEAFF	TGTGCCAGCAGCTTAGGTGTAGAAAACACTGAAGCTTTCTTT
TRBJ1-1	TRBV9	NA	NA	CASSVGTGDTEAFF	TGTGCCAGCAGCGTAGGGACGGGGGACACTGAAGCTTTCTTT
TRBJ2-7	TRBV6-5	NA	NA	CASSYYPRADEQYF	TGTGCCAGCAGTTACTACCCCCGAGCCGACGAGCAGTACTTC
TRBJ2-7	TRBV7-2	NA	TRBD1	CASSPGTGQRRFSHEQYF	TGTGCCAGCAGCCCCGGGACAGGGCAGCGGCGATTCTCCCACGAGCAGTACTTC
TRBJ2-3	TRBV27	few	NA	CASSLTSTDTQYF	TGTGCCAGCAGTTTAACTAGCACAGATACGCAGTATTTT
TRBJ2-5	TRBV10-1	NA	NA	CASLLPSEETQYF	TGCGCCAGCCTTCTTCCGAGCGAAGAGACCCAGTACTTC
TRBJ2-7	TRBV7-9	NA	NA	CASSFSGEPYEQYF	TGTGCCAGCAGCTTTAGCGGAGAGCCCTACGAGCAGTACTTC
TRBJ2-7	TRBV7-9	NA	NA	CASSPWTDYEQYF	TGTGCCAGCAGCCCCTGGACTGACTACGAGCAGTACTTC
TRBJ2-7	TRBV27	once	NA	CASSSPGGYEQYF	TGTGCCAGCAGTTCCCCAGGTGGCTACGAGCAGTACTTC
TRBJ2-1	TRBV9	NA	TRBD1	CASSVDGTVNEQFF	TGTGCCAGCAGCGTAGATGGGACAGTTAATGAGCAGTTCTTC
TRBJ1-6	TRBV2	NA	NA	CARKGSDSPLHF	TGTGCCAGGAAGGGTTCCGATTCACCCCTCCACTTT
TRBJ1-4	TRBV7-3	NA	NA	CASSLQGQSEKLFF	TGTGCCAGCAGCTTACAGGGTCAATCTGAAAAACTGTTTTTT
TRBJ1-5	TRBV28	NA	TRBD1	CASGDRVGSQPQHF	TGTGCCAGCGGGGACAGGGTGGGGAGTCAGCCCCAGCATTTT
TRBJ2-2	TRBV7-6	NA	TRBD1	CASSPRTGGDTGELFF	TGTGCCAGCAGCCCACGGACAGGGGGTGATACCGGGGAGCTGTTTTTT
TRBJ2-1	TRBV7-9	NA	NA	CASSSPVGVLNEQFF	TGTGCCAGCAGCTCCCCGGTGGGGGTACTAAATGAGCAGTTCTTC
TRBJ2-3	TRBV7-9	once	TRBD2	CASSLGLAIVDTQYF	TGTGCCAGCAGCCTGGGACTAGCGATCGTAGATACGCAGTATTTT
TRBJ1-1	TRBV13	NA	NA	CASSLSNTEAFF	TGTGCCAGCAGCTTATCCAACACTGAAGCTTTCTTT
TRBJ1-4	TRBV30	NA	TRBD1	CAWDTGQGNEKLFF	TGTGCCTGGGATACGGGACAGGGGAATGAAAAACTGTTTTTT
TRBJ1-6	TRBV10-3	few	NA	CAISAGPNSNSPLHF	TGTGCCATCAGCGCGGGGCCCAATTCTAATTCACCCCTCCACTTT
TRBJ2-5	TRBV4-1	NA	NA	CASSQTPGEETQYF	TGCGCCAGCAGCCAAACGCCGGGGGAAGAGACCCAGTACTTC